The rows below give T cell receptor beta chains drawn from one sample of a study of CD8 T cells in ankylosing spondylitis. TCRdb re-derived calls from the 5' RACE reads in MiXCR, one entry per CDR3 protein. Among roughly 350,000 distinct CDR3 sequences listed, around 8% were seen once. Sequences were obtained from blood, either unsorted or a sorted T cell fraction (not recorded which). The receptor set was obtained from a male donor with ankylosing spondylitis. Each CDR3 is given with its conserved first and last residue. D genes are given only for firm matches. The size of a clone is reported for some rows only, either as once, few or many, or as a class for expanded clones.

V gene	J gene	clone size	D gene	CDR3 protein	CDR3 DNA
TRBV7-9	TRBJ2-1	.	TRBD2	CASSLDAGGPREQFF	TGTGCCAGCAGCTTAGACGCGGGAGGGCCACGTGAGCAGTTCTTC
TRBV10-3	TRBJ2-1	many	.	CAISESKYPGTTNEQFF	TGTGCCATCAGTGAGTCGAAGTACCCCGGGACAACCAATGAGCAGTTCTTC
TRBV7-3	TRBJ2-1	many	.	CASSLQRGRYNEQFF	TGTGCCAGCAGCTTACAGCGTGGGCGATACAATGAGCAGTTCTTC
TRBV28	TRBJ2-5	many	.	CASRAGGEETQYF	TGTGCCAGCAGGGCAGGGGGGGAAGAGACCCAGTACTTC
TRBV29-1	TRBJ2-1	many	.	CSALSGSYNEQFF	TGCAGCGCCCTTAGTGGCTCCTACAATGAGCAGTTCTTC
TRBV11-2	TRBJ2-3	many	.	CASSLEVLNVAATDTQYF	TGTGCCAGCAGCTTAGAGGTCTTGAATGTGGCGGCCACAGATACGCAGTATTTT
TRBV15	TRBJ1-4	few	.	CATSRAAPEKLFF	TGTGCCACCAGCAGAGCGGCACCCGAAAAACTGTTTTTT
TRBV7-9	TRBJ2-1	few	.	CASSLARGPYNEQFF	TGTGCCAGCAGCTTAGCCAGGGGCCCCTACAATGAGCAGTTCTTC
TRBV2	TRBJ2-1	few	.	CASSPEAATNEQFF	TGTGCCAGCAGCCCGGAAGCGGCCACCAATGAGCAGTTCTTC
TRBV5-1	TRBJ1-2	few	TRBD1	CASSRRDSLGGYTF	TGCGCCAGCAGCCGCCGGGACAGTCTAGGTGGCTACACCTTC
TRBV9	TRBJ1-4	few	.	CASSVVGSGHEKLFF	TGTGCCAGCAGCGTAGTGGGGTCGGGGCATGAAAAACTGTTTTTT
TRBV6-1	TRBJ2-7	.	TRBD1	CASSVNSDRGHEQYF	TGTGCCAGCAGTGTTAATAGTGACAGGGGCCACGAGCAGTACTTC
TRBV20-1	TRBJ2-7	many	TRBD1	CSARVGQGIFEQYF	TGCAGTGCTAGAGTCGGACAGGGGATATTTGAGCAGTACTTC
TRBV12-3/TRBV12-4	TRBJ2-1	many	TRBD2	CASSFVREGADEQFF	TGTGCCAGCAGTTTTGTGAGGGAGGGTGCCGATGAGCAGTTCTTC
TRBV29-1	TRBJ2-3	few	TRBD1	CSVKDRGLADTQYF	TGCAGCGTTAAGGACAGGGGGCTGGCAGATACGCAGTATTTT
TRBV12-3/TRBV12-4	TRBJ1-2	.	.	CASSLGSLQGWNGYTF	TGTGCCAGCAGTTTGGGCTCACTACAGGGTTGGAATGGCTACACCTTC
TRBV6-1	TRBJ1-1	few	.	CASSEAHGGDTEAFF	TGTGCCAGCAGTGAAGCGCACGGGGGTGACACTGAAGCTTTCTTT
TRBV20-1	TRBJ1-2	.	.	CSARDVREYDGYTF	TGCAGTGCTAGAGACGTCCGGGAATATGATGGCTACACCTTC
TRBV3-1	TRBJ2-7	many	.	CASSQVVSSYEQYF	TGTGCCAGCAGCCAAGTGGTGAGCTCCTACGAGCAGTACTTC
TRBV7-2	TRBJ2-2	.	TRBD2	CASSRNGLAGTGELFF	TGTGCCAGCAGCCGCAACGGACTAGCGGGAACCGGGGAGCTGTTTTTT
TRBV29-1	TRBJ1-1	many	.	CSVYPPGISEAFF	TGCAGCGTTTATCCGCCTGGAATCTCTGAAGCTTTCTTT
TRBV25-1	TRBJ2-7	many	.	CASSGRFGPYEQYF	TGTGCCAGCAGTGGGCGGTTTGGTCCCTACGAGCAGTACTTC
TRBV29-1	TRBJ1-1	many	TRBD1	CSARPGTARGVAFF	TGCAGCGCACGACCCGGGACAGCCCGCGGAGTAGCTTTCTTT
TRBV2	TRBJ2-6	few	.	CASSDPSSGANVLTF	TGTGCCAGCAGTGATCCAAGCTCTGGGGCCAACGTCCTGACTTTC
TRBV20-1	TRBJ2-1	few	TRBD1	CSASTGGDYNEQFF	TGCAGTGCTTCGACAGGGGGGGACTACAATGAGCAGTTCTTC
TRBV7-2	TRBJ2-2	many	TRBD2	CASSLFLAGGIGELFF	TGTGCCAGCAGCTTGTTTTTGGCGGGAGGTATCGGGGAGCTGTTTTTT
TRBV5-1	TRBJ1-1	many	TRBD1	CASSLRTGGFTNTEAFF	TGCGCCAGCAGCCTCCGGACAGGGGGCTTTACGAACACTGAAGCTTTCTTT
TRBV4-1	TRBJ1-1	many	.	CASSEPRGGGTEAFF	TGCGCCAGCAGCGAACCCAGGGGAGGGGGCACTGAAGCTTTCTTT
TRBV20-1	TRBJ1-4	.	.	CSAEGEGNGEKLFF	TGCAGTGCTGAGGGGGAAGGGAATGGTGAAAAACTGTTTTTT
TRBV2	TRBJ2-1	few	TRBD1	CALIVGQGKEQFF	TGTGCCCTCATTGTCGGACAGGGAAAGGAGCAGTTCTTC
TRBV12-3/TRBV12-4	TRBJ1-5	.	.	CASSLEGGLGQPQHF	TGTGCCAGCAGTTTAGAAGGGGGTTTGGGTCAGCCCCAGCATTTT
TRBV11-2	TRBJ2-6	.	.	CASSFRPTSGANVLTF	TGTGCCAGCAGCTTTAGGCCGACCTCTGGGGCCAACGTCCTGACTTTC
TRBV6-2/TRBV6-3	TRBJ1-5	few	.	CASSYGFKSRDQPQHF	TGTGCCAGCAGTTACGGGTTTAAATCTAGGGATCAGCCCCAGCATTTT
TRBV12-3/TRBV12-4	TRBJ1-5	.	.	CASSPRGYGNQPQHF	TGTGCCAGCAGTCCCAGGGGATACGGCAATCAGCCCCAGCATTTT
TRBV29-1	TRBJ2-3	many	TRBD2	CSVVGLASDTQYF	TGCAGCGTTGTGGGACTAGCGTCGGATACGCAGTATTTT
TRBV7-9	TRBJ2-1	many	.	CASSFILEGNEQFF	TGTGCCAGCAGCTTCATCCTAGAGGGCAATGAGCAGTTCTTC
TRBV5-1	TRBJ2-2	.	.	CASSSRHGGTGELFF	TGCGCCAGCAGCAGCCGACACGGCGGCACCGGGGAGCTGTTTTTT
TRBV20-1	TRBJ2-1	few	TRBD1	CSARSYRPGQGALYTYYNEQFF	TGCAGTGCTAGATCCTACCGTCCGGGACAGGGGGCGCTTTATACCTACTACAATGAGCAGTTCTTC
TRBV11-3	TRBJ2-2	many	TRBD2	CASSQFTSGNTGELFF	TGTGCCAGCAGCCAGTTTACTAGCGGGAACACCGGGGAGCTGTTTTTT
TRBV29-1	TRBJ2-3	many	.	CSVAQTGATQYF	TGCAGCGTTGCCCAGACGGGGGCTACGCAGTATTTT
TRBV10-3	TRBJ2-3	.	TRBD2	CAISPRASGRTDTQYF	TGTGCCATCAGTCCGCGGGCTAGCGGGAGAACAGATACGCAGTATTTT
TRBV4-3	TRBJ2-3	few	.	CASSQDMTLSTDTQYF	TGCGCCAGCAGCCAAGATATGACACTTAGCACAGATACGCAGTATTTT
TRBV27	TRBJ2-5	many	.	CASSLPNQETQYF	TGTGCCAGCAGTTTACCAAACCAAGAGACCCAGTACTTC
TRBV7-3	TRBJ2-3	few	TRBD2	CASSTGTRGATDTQYF	TGTGCCAGCAGCACCGGGACTAGGGGGGCCACAGATACGCAGTATTTT
TRBV29-1	TRBJ2-1	many	TRBD2	CSVERGFERLAGGLVTAQFF	TGCAGCGTTGAGAGGGGGTTTGAGAGACTAGCGGGAGGCTTGGTTACGGCGCAGTTCTTC
TRBV5-6	TRBJ2-1	.	.	CASRFVSYNEQFF	TGTGCCAGCCGGTTTGTTTCCTACAATGAGCAGTTCTTC
TRBV7-2	TRBJ2-7	.	.	CASSTGSAGESYEQYF	TGTGCCAGCAGCACTGGCAGCGCAGGGGAATCCTACGAGCAGTACTTC
TRBV5-1	TRBJ2-6	.	TRBD2	CASSFVGGPGSGANVLTF	TGCGCCAGCAGCTTTGTGGGAGGGCCGGGCTCTGGGGCCAACGTCCTGACTTTC
TRBV7-2	TRBJ2-3	many	.	CASSLEGAYTMDTQYF	TGTGCCAGCAGCTTAGAAGGGGCATACACTATGGATACGCAGTATTTT
TRBV14	TRBJ1-1	many	TRBD1	CASRGTGAWNTEAFF	TGTGCCAGCAGGGGCACAGGGGCTTGGAACACTGAAGCTTTCTTT
TRBV6-5	TRBJ2-7	.	.	CASSYMKVDLAQLREQYF	TGTGCCAGCAGTTACATGAAGGTCGATCTGGCTCAGCTTCGCGAGCAGTACTTC
TRBV3-1	TRBJ1-3	.	.	CASSQGPISYSGNTIYF	TGTGCCAGCAGCCAGGGACCGATAAGCTACTCTGGAAACACCATATATTTT
TRBV29-1	TRBJ1-1	many	.	CSVVAVNTEAFF	TGCAGCGTTGTCGCAGTGAACACTGAAGCTTTCTTT
TRBV6-1	TRBJ2-1	.	TRBD2	CASSPRREGRDEQFF	TGTGCCAGCAGCCCCCGGCGGGAGGGCCGTGATGAGCAGTTCTTC
TRBV29-1	TRBJ1-4	few	.	CSVPGPGGEKLFF	TGCAGCGTCCCGGGCCCCGGCGGTGAAAAACTGTTTTTT